These T cell receptor beta chains were read from a single sample in a study of blood T cell repertoires in COVID-19. Data came from immunoSEQ multiplex PCR; TCRdb stores just in-frame clones and leaves some out. The sample contains about 190,000 clones, almost 80% of which appear only once. Input material: peripheral blood. The receptors come from a woman aged 65 to 85 with acute or convalescent COVID-19. Both conserved end residues are part of each CDR3. The D gene is left open where the match is weak. Clone size, where shown, is once, few, many, or a class for clones that have expanded.

j_gene	abundance	d_gene	v_gene	CDR3nt	CDR3aa
TRBJ2-1	once	NA	TRBV5-1	TGCGCCAGCAGCCCCACTAGTGGCCTTATGGAGCAGTTCTTC	CASSPTSGLMEQFF
TRBJ1-4	NA	NA	TRBV30	TGTGCCTGGAGTGAAACCGATCTCGCAGGCGTCCGGGAGGCAACTAATGAAAAACTGTTTTTT	CAWSETDLAGVREATNEKLFF
TRBJ1-2	NA	NA	TRBV5-4	TGTGCCAGCAGCTCTCCCACAGGAGACTATGGCTACACCTTC	CASSSPTGDYGYTF
TRBJ2-7	once	NA	TRBV3-1/TRBV3-2	TGTGCCAGCAGCCAAGCTCAACAGGGGAGGGAGCAGTACTTC	CASSQAQQGREQYF
TRBJ2-1	NA	TRBD2	TRBV6-6	TGTGCCAGCAGGAAAGCGGGAGATGTCGATGAGCAGTTCTTC	CASRKAGDVDEQFF
TRBJ1-2	NA	TRBD1	TRBV5-6	TGTGCCAGCACTACGGACAGGGGTTTGGTTCTGGGCTACACCTTC	CASTTDRGLVLGYTF
TRBJ2-7	few	TRBD2	TRBV7-9	TGTGCCAGCAGCTTGGGTAGGACTAGCGGGAGCTACGAGCAGTACTTC	CASSLGRTSGSYEQYF
TRBJ2-3	NA	TRBD2	TRBV30	TGTGCCTGGAGCCCCGGGCTAGCGGGAGGCGTAGATACGCAGTATTTT	CAWSPGLAGGVDTQYF
TRBJ2-1	NA	NA	TRBV5-4	TGTGCCAGCAGCCTACGGGTTAACAATGAGCAGTTCTTC	CASSLRVNNEQFF
TRBJ2-7	NA	TRBD1	TRBV4-2	TGTGCCAGCAGCCAGGTTCGTTGGGAGGGGCCGGGACAGGGTCTCTACGAGCAGTACTTC	CASSQVRWEGPGQGLYEQYF
TRBJ1-4	NA	TRBD1	TRBV5-1	TGCGCCAGCAGCGAACGAGGACAGGGGGAAAAACTGTTTTTT	CASSERGQGEKLFF
TRBJ2-3	NA	TRBD2	TRBV10-3	TGTGCCATCAGCGACCTAGCGGGAGGTGTCACAGATACGCAGTATTTT	CAISDLAGGVTDTQYF
TRBJ1-4	NA	NA	TRBV3-1/TRBV3-2	TGTGCCAGCGGGCAGGTCGGTGAAAAACTGTTTTTT	CASGQVGEKLFF
TRBJ2-1	NA	TRBD1	TRBV18	TGTGCCAGCTCACGACAGGGGGCGCCTGGCGGGAGCGATGAGCAGTTCTTC	CASSRQGAPGGSDEQFF
TRBJ2-7	NA	NA	TRBV6-6	TGTGCCAGCAGTTACGTTGGGGCACACGAGCAGTACTTC	CASSYVGAHEQYF
TRBJ2-5	NA	TRBD1	TRBV30	TGTGCCTGGGAGACCGGGACAGGGGTTGGAGAGACCCAGTACTTC	CAWETGTGVGETQYF
TRBJ1-1	NA	NA	TRBV24-1	TGTGCCACCAGTGATGGAGAGCTGAACACTGAAGCTTTCTTT	CATSDGELNTEAFF
TRBJ2-7	NA	TRBD2	TRBV11-3	TGTGCCAGCAGCTTAGCCCGCCCGCCCCAGCGGGAGGGAGGCCCCGGCGAGCAGTACTTC	CASSLARPPQREGGPGEQYF
TRBJ1-2	NA	TRBD1	TRBV6-1	TGTGCCAGCAGTGACGACAGGGGGCGCTATGGCTACACCTTC	CASSDDRGRYGYTF
TRBJ2-1	NA	NA	TRBV19	TGTGCCAGTAGTATAACGAGGGAATACAATGAGCAGTTCTTC	CASSITREYNEQFF
TRBJ1-1	NA	NA	TRBV6-5	TGTGCCAGCAGTTCAACAGGGATCACTGAAGCTTTCTTT	CASSSTGITEAFF
TRBJ2-3	NA	NA	TRBV30	TGTGCCTGGAGCCCTAGCGTAACTAGCACAGATACGCAGTATTTT	CAWSPSVTSTDTQYF
TRBJ1-3	NA	NA	TRBV6-5	TGTGCCAGCACGGGGGTGGGGGTCGGAAACACCATATATTTT	CASTGVGVGNTIYF
TRBJ1-2	NA	NA	TRBV5-6	TGTGCCAGCAGCTTAGGGGGTCTGACACCTTATCGCTACACCTTC	CASSLGGLTPYRYTF
TRBJ2-5	NA	TRBD1	TRBV29-1	TGCAGCGTAGAACCGCGGGACAGGTCGGAGACCCAGTACTTC	CSVEPRDRSETQYF
TRBJ2-1	NA	TRBD2	TRBV27	TGTGCCAGCAGATCACTAGCGGGAGCTGTAAATGAGCAGTTCTTC	CASRSLAGAVNEQFF
TRBJ2-1	NA	TRBD2	TRBV28	TGTGCCAGCAGAACTAGCGGGAGGGCCTACAATGAGCAGTTCTTC	CASRTSGRAYNEQFF
TRBJ2-7	NA	TRBD1	TRBV14	TGTGCCAGCAGCAAGGGACAGGGGTTATCCTACGAGCAGTACTTC	CASSKGQGLSYEQYF
TRBJ2-7	NA	NA	TRBV10-3	TGTGCCACCAATCCGGGGGAAATAGCGGCTTCCTACGAGCAGTACTTC	CATNPGEIAASYEQYF
TRBJ2-2	few	TRBD2	TRBV25-1	TGTGCCAGCAGCCCAAGACCCGGACTAGCGGACACCGGGGAGCTGTTTTTT	CASSPRPGLADTGELFF
TRBJ1-3	few	NA	TRBV6-5	TGTGCCAGCACCGAGAGGGGAAACACCATATATTTT	CASTERGNTIYF
TRBJ1-6	NA	TRBD1	TRBV27	TGTGCCAGCAGTCCCCCCCCCGGGACAGGGCTTGCCGTTTCTTCACCCCTCCACTTT	CASSPPPGTGLAVSSPLHF
TRBJ1-6	once	NA	TRBV6-2/TRBV6-3	TGTGCCAGCAGTTTATCATTAAGACAGAACTATAATTCACCCCTCCACTTT	CASSLSLRQNYNSPLHF
TRBJ1-5	NA	TRBD1	TRBV7-6	TGTGCCAGCAGCTTTCTTCGACAGGGCTACAATCAGCCCCAGCATTTT	CASSFLRQGYNQPQHF
TRBJ1-2	NA	TRBD1	TRBV12-3/TRBV12-4	TGTGCCAGCAGGCGGACAGGGGGCTACACCTTC	CASRRTGGYTF
TRBJ2-7	NA	TRBD1	TRBV27	TGTGCCAGCAGTTTATCCGTGACAGGGGTCTACGAGCAGTACTTC	CASSLSVTGVYEQYF